The 5 T cell receptor beta chains below come from one sample, sequenced in a study of a mutant IDH1 vaccine in newly diagnosed glioma. The time point here: week 11, during vaccination. What each vaccine dose contained was 300 ug of mutant IDH1 20-mer peptide, accompanied by topical imiquimod. No antigens are known for them. Sequencing used immunoSEQ multiplex PCR; TCRdb keeps in-frame clones, though not all of them. The sample includes under 150,000 clones, around 77% of them seen just once. The sample in question was PBMCs, obtained from a glioma patient whose treatment included an IDH1 peptide vaccine. The receptors were sampled from a man between 35 and 55 years old with glioma.

This clone appeared a few times. Its ends do not fully match the called genes, so a read error is possible. As DNA, the CDR3 is TGTGCTAGCAGCTTAACTAGCAGCATGGAGCAGTTCTTC. Translated: CASSLTSSMEQFF. The V and J genes are TRBV7-7 and TRBJ2-1, with D tentatively TRBD2 (6 bases). The CDR3 has 13 residues. Germline V gene lookup returns CDR1 SSHAT and CDR2 FNYEAQ (reference sequence). Variable domain in full (rest from reference TRBV7-7 and TRBJ2-1): GAGVSQSPRYKVTKRGQDVTLRCDPISSHATLYWYQQALGQGPEFLTYFNYEAQPDKSGLPSDRFSAERPEGSISTLTIQRTEQRDSAMYRCASSLTSSMEQFFGPGTRLTVL.

With respect to this clone: The sample has other DNA sequences that encode this CDR3 too. This chain joins TRBV7-2 and TRBJ2-3, with D uncertain. The V and J ends lost 4 bases and 3 bases respectively, with 5 bases between them. This CDR3 comprises 12 residues. CDR1 and CDR2 from the germline V gene are SGHTA and FQGNSA. The CDR3 nucleotides are TGTGCCAGCAGCTCCACGACAGATACGCAGTATTTT. Protein product: CASSSTTDTQYF.

V is TRBV7-2 and J is TRBJ2-2; 14 bases are shared with TRBD2. The V and J ends lost 1 base and 5 bases, in that order; junction bases with no gene match: 6. Per the germline V gene, CDR1 is SGHTA and CDR2 is FQGNSA. The CDR3 has 18 amino acids. CDR3 DNA sequence: TGTGCCAGCAGCTTAGGGACTAGCGGGGGGAAGAGGACCGGGGAGCTGTTTTTT. Translation: CASSLGTSGGKRTGELFF.

The V and J genes are TRBV28 and TRBJ2-2; 12 bases agree with TRBD2. Trimming cost V 5 bases and J 5 bases; bases outside gene matches: 9. The CDR3 covers 17 residues. The germline gives CDR1 MDHEN, CDR2 SYDVKM. CDR3: CASSPGGLAGRTGELFF. Here the CDR3 DNA reads TGTGCCAGCAGTCCGGGCGGACTAGCGGGAAGGACCGGGGAGCTGTTTTTT.

The CDR3 DNA follows: TGTGCCAGCTCACCACTCCCCGGGATAGGTACTGAAGCTTTCTTT. Protein product: CASSPLPGIGTEAFF. This chain links TRBV18 with TRBJ1-1; D is ambiguous. Trimming pared 1 base from V and 5 bases from J, leaving 14 bases between. Germline V gives CDR1 KGHSH, CDR2 LQKENI. The length of the CDR3 is 15 residues.